This is a list of T cell receptor beta chains from one sample in a study of blood T cell repertoires in COVID-19. Clones were read by immunoSEQ multiplex PCR, and TCRdb kept only the in-frame ones, dropping some. Of 150,000 to 200,000 clones listed, roughly 82% were seen once; the top ten hold 8.4%. Source material: peripheral blood. The receptors were sampled from a woman in her 70s with acute or convalescent COVID-19. CDR3s include the opening cysteine and the closing phenylalanine or tryptophan. D genes are given only for firm matches. Clone size is given for some rows only: seen once, a few or many times, or a class if the clone is expanded.

J: TRBJ2-1
D: .
size: .
length: 13
V: TRBV5-1
CDR3: CASSLQGYNEQFF
DNA: TGCGCCAGCAGCTTGCAGGGTTACAATGAGCAGTTCTTC

J: TRBJ1-2
D: .
size: .
length: 11
V: TRBV30
CDR3: CACGTGGGYTF
DNA: TGTGCCTGCGGGACGGGGGGTGGCTACACCTTC

J: TRBJ2-5
D: TRBD1
size: .
length: 14
V: TRBV10-3
CDR3: CAISRGQGQETQYF
DNA: TGTGCCATCAGTCGAGGACAGGGACAAGAGACCCAGTACTTC

J: TRBJ2-1
D: .
size: .
length: 13
V: TRBV12-3/TRBV12-4
CDR3: CASSLGSQGGEFF
DNA: TGTGCCAGCAGCCTAGGCTCACAGGGGGGGGAGTTCTTC

J: TRBJ1-1
D: TRBD1
size: .
length: 14
V: TRBV19
CDR3: CASSRQGPYTEAFF
DNA: TGTGCCAGTAGTAGACAGGGGCCCTACACTGAAGCTTTCTTT

J: TRBJ2-3
D: TRBD2
size: .
length: 16
V: TRBV28
CDR3: CASSSTGLTSTDTQYF
DNA: TGTGCCAGCAGTTCCACGGGACTAACTAGCACAGATACGCAGTATTTT

J: TRBJ2-5
D: .
size: .
length: 14
V: TRBV27
CDR3: CASSPLGRRKTQYF
DNA: TGTGCCAGCAGCCCCTTAGGGAGAAGAAAGACCCAGTACTTC

J: TRBJ1-1
D: .
size: .
length: 14
V: TRBV29-1
CDR3: CSVGVFRAGTEAFF
DNA: TGCAGCGTTGGGGTATTCAGGGCGGGAACTGAAGCTTTCTTT

J: TRBJ1-5
D: TRBD1
size: .
length: 15
V: TRBV18
CDR3: CASSPSGGTGQPQHF
DNA: TGTGCCAGCTCACCATCAGGGGGAACGGGACAGCCCCAGCATTTT

J: TRBJ1-1
D: .
size: .
length: 13
V: TRBV28
CDR3: CASRAGAGLRAFF
DNA: TGTGCCAGCAGGGCAGGGGCCGGGTTGAGAGCTTTCTTT

J: TRBJ1-1
D: TRBD1
size: .
length: 13
V: TRBV19
CDR3: CASSIKGGQEAFF
DNA: TGTGCCAGTAGTATAAAAGGGGGACAGGAAGCTTTCTTT

J: TRBJ2-5
D: .
size: .
length: 13
V: TRBV7-2
CDR3: CASSLPSRETQYF
DNA: TGTGCCAGCAGCTTACCTAGCCGGGAGACCCAGTACTTC

J: TRBJ2-3
D: TRBD2
size: .
length: 15
V: TRBV28
CDR3: CASSTPSGSTDTQYF
DNA: TGTGCCAGCAGTACCCCTAGCGGGAGCACAGATACGCAGTATTTT

J: TRBJ1-4
D: .
size: .
length: 14
V: TRBV5-1
CDR3: CASRLEGLNEKLFF
DNA: TGCGCCAGCAGACTGGAGGGGCTAAATGAAAAACTGTTTTTT

J: TRBJ2-6
D: .
size: .
length: 15
V: TRBV6-4
CDR3: CASSSGHSGANVLTF
DNA: TGTGCCAGCAGCTCAGGCCATTCTGGGGCCAACGTCCTGACTTTC

J: TRBJ1-2
D: TRBD1
size: .
length: 15
V: TRBV6-1
CDR3: CASSEFGQGFRGYTF
DNA: TGTGCCAGCAGTGAATTCGGACAGGGGTTTCGTGGCTACACCTTC

J: TRBJ1-4
D: .
size: .
length: 14
V: TRBV28
CDR3: CASSPTGSGEKLFF
DNA: TGTGCCAGCAGTCCGACGGGGTCCGGGGAAAAACTGTTTTTT

J: TRBJ2-3
D: .
size: .
length: 11
V: TRBV19
CDR3: CAAREGDTQYF
DNA: TGTGCCGCCAGGGAAGGAGATACGCAGTATTTT

J: TRBJ2-6
D: .
size: once
length: 16
V: TRBV7-2
CDR3: CASSLARASGANVLTF
DNA: TGTGCCAGCAGCTTAGCGCGCGCCTCTGGGGCCAACGTCCTGACTTTC

J: TRBJ1-1
D: .
size: .
length: 12
V: TRBV30
CDR3: CAWSRTNTEAFF
DNA: TGTGCCTGGAGTAGAACTAACACTGAAGCTTTCTTT

J: TRBJ1-1
D: .
size: .
length: 16
V: TRBV11-2
CDR3: CASSLRAGVRNTEAFF
DNA: TGTGCCAGCAGCTTAAGGGCGGGGGTGAGGAACACTGAAGCTTTCTTT

J: TRBJ2-7
D: .
size: .
length: 16
V: TRBV2
CDR3: CASSEAGQGDRYEQYF
DNA: TGTGCCAGCAGTGAAGCCGGCCAGGGTGATAGGTACGAGCAGTACTTC

J: TRBJ2-2
D: .
size: .
length: 15
V: TRBV27
CDR3: CASSLKPQGTGELFF
DNA: TGTGCCAGCAGTTTGAAACCTCAGGGAACCGGGGAGCTGTTTTTT

J: TRBJ2-3
D: TRBD2
size: .
length: 13
V: TRBV2
CDR3: CAGIAGVTDTQYF
DNA: TGTGCCGGAATAGCGGGAGTAACAGATACGCAGTATTTT

J: TRBJ2-5
D: TRBD1
size: .
length: 15
V: TRBV9
CDR3: CASSARTGGQETQYF
DNA: TGTGCCAGCAGCGCCCGGACAGGGGGCCAAGAGACCCAGTACTTC

J: TRBJ2-2
D: TRBD2
size: once
length: 17
V: TRBV5-1
CDR3: CASSSLGLARGTGELFF
DNA: TGCGCCAGCAGCTCCTTAGGACTAGCTCGGGGCACCGGGGAGCTGTTTTTT

J: TRBJ1-2
D: .
size: once
length: 13
V: TRBV5-6
CDR3: CASKPGYNYGYTF
DNA: TGTGCCAGCAAACCGGGGTATAACTATGGCTACACCTTC

J: TRBJ1-1
D: TRBD1
size: .
length: 13
V: TRBV6-2/TRBV6-3
CDR3: CASSAGTGLRAFF
DNA: TGTGCCAGCAGCGCCGGGACAGGGCTACGCGCTTTCTTT

J: TRBJ1-5
D: .
size: .
length: 13
V: TRBV2
CDR3: CASSANFNQPQHF
DNA: TGTGCCAGCAGTGCCAACTTCAATCAGCCCCAGCATTTT

J: TRBJ2-5
D: .
size: .
length: 16
V: TRBV21-1
CDR3: CASSNLRTGLPGAQYF
DNA: TGTGCCAGCAGCAATCTCAGGACAGGGCTTCCTGGGGCCCAGTACTTC

J: TRBJ2-7
D: TRBD2
size: .
length: 16
V: TRBV7-2
CDR3: CASSRASGDLLYEQYF
DNA: TGTGCCAGCAGCCGGGCGAGCGGGGATCTATTATACGAGCAGTACTTC